The text below deals with one T cell receptor beta chain. Original processing notes: The authors estimated nucleated cell counts from reference gene primer amplification. Assay used: immunoSEQ multiplex PCR; TCRdb lists only in-frame clones, some missing. The V and J calls and the clone size are those of that table, but D and trimming were determined from the DNA. The repertoire consists of hundreds of thousands of clones, with about four fifths occurring once and the leading ten covering around 3.5%. This sample was included in a study of blood T cell repertoires in COVID-19. About the study: The origin of the acute and convalescent COVID-19 samples was the United States, Italy and Spain. Sources were T cells, B-cell-depleted T cells, or PBMCs; the material itself was cDNA or gDNA.

The V end lost 2 bases, the J end lost 0 bases, and 2 bases lay between the germline ends. The CDR3 spans 13 residues. Germline-derived CDR1 and CDR2 are MNHNS and SASEGT. The sequence derives from a woman older than 75 with acute or convalescent COVID-19. The specimen was peripheral blood. This rearrangement joins TRBV6-1 to TRBJ1-5; D is ambiguous. The CDR3 nucleotides are TGTGCCAGCAGTGAACATAGCAATCAGCCCCAGCATTTT. Translation gives CASSEHSNQPQHF.